One and the same sample provided the 14 T cell receptor beta chains below, sequenced in a study of early stage breast cancer tumors. Measured with immunoSEQ multiplex PCR; TCRdb has only the in-frame clones, and not every one. The sample shows about 50,000 clones, approximately 78% of them seen only once. Sequences were obtained from blood. These TCRs come from a person in their 40s with breast cancer.

This chain uses TRBV18 with TRBJ1-5; D ambiguous. In germline, CDR1 is KGHSH, CDR2 LQKENI. Trimming removed 2 bases from V and 1 base from J, with 9 bases in between. The CDR3 has 15 residues. CDR3 protein: CASSPSGGSNQPQHF. CDR3 coding DNA: TGTGCCAGCTCACCATCGGGTGGAAGCAATCAGCCCCAGCATTTT.

This sequence joins TRBV28 and TRBJ2-3; D tentatively reads TRBD1 or TRBD2 (5 bases each). Between the trimmed V and J ends, which lost 3 bases and 5 bases, there was a span of 18 bases. CDR1 and CDR2 (germline): MDHEN, SYDVKM. The CDR3 loop spans 16 amino acids. Here the CDR3 DNA reads TGTGCCAGCAGTTTTGGGCCGGGACGCCGGGGAGATACGCAGTATTTT. Translated: CASSFGPGRRGDTQYF.

The chain links TRBV10-3 to TRBJ1-1; D unclear. Germline loops: CDR1 ENHRY, CDR2 SYGVKD. CDR3 length equals 13 residues. V lost 2 bases, J lost 2 bases, and 6 bases lay in between. CDR3: CAISERDNTEAFF. DNA for the CDR3: TGTGCCATCAGTGAGAGAGATAACACTGAAGCTTTCTTT.

This clone has just a few counts. This chain connects TRBV11-1 to TRBJ1-1; 8 bases are shared with TRBD1. This CDR3 comprises 14 residues. Per germline, CDR1 SGHAT and CDR2 FQDESV (reference sequence). Trimming cost V 6 bases and J 0 bases; bases outside gene matches: 3. CDR3 in DNA: TGTGCCAGCAGGGACAGGGTTATGAACACTGAAGCTTTCTTT. Translating gives CASRDRVMNTEAFF.

The chain combines TRBV9 with TRBJ1-2; possible D gene TRBD1, 6 bases. Trimming took off 4 bases at V and 4 bases at J, with 8 bases between the two ends. This CDR3 has 12 amino acids. Germline values: CDR1 SGDLS, CDR2 YYNGEE. The DNA of the CDR3 is TGTGCCAGCAGCTCAGGGGTCTATGGCTACACCTTC. Encoded protein: CASSSGVYGYTF.

In its sample, this clone was seen a few times. The chain is built from TRBV10-3 and TRBJ1-1; 7 bases map to TRBD1. The V gene's germline CDR1 is ENHRY and CDR2 SYGVKD. The length of the CDR3 is 14 residues. V gave up 6 bases and J gave up 0 bases; unmatched junction bases: 4. The CDR3 region has the DNA TGTGCCATCAGCAGGGACAGTTTGAACACTGAAGCTTTCTTT. This codes for CAISRDSLNTEAFF.

This chain joins TRBV14 and TRBJ1-1, with no clear D. From germline, CDR1 is SGHDN and CDR2 FVKESK. V was cut by 0 bases and J by 1 base, with 15 bases left in between. The CDR3 loop spans 17 amino acids. CDR3 in DNA: TGTGCCAGCAGCCAAGAAATCGGTCGCCAAACGAACACTGAAGCTTTCTTT. Translating it yields CASSQEIGRQTNTEAFF.

With respect to this clone: Within the sample, other DNA sequences also encode this same CDR3. The chain has TRBV2 and TRBJ1-1, with no clear D. Germline loops: CDR1 SNHLY, CDR2 FYNNEI. The V and J ends lost 3 bases and 1 base respectively, with 3 bases between them. The CDR3 consists of 12 residues. CDR3 region: CASSEGNTEAFF. The CDR3 coding sequence is TGTGCCAGCAGTGAGGGGAACACTGAAGCTTTCTTT.

This clone was observed once. The chain carries TRBV11-2 and TRBJ2-1, with D possibly being TRBD2 (6 bases). V shed 7 bases and J shed 7 bases, with 11 bases lying between them. The germline CDR1 and CDR2 sequences are SGHAT and FQNNGV. The CDR3 runs 12 residues. The CDR3 region is CASTGVVNEQFF. The DNA of the CDR3 is TGTGCCAGCACGGGAGTGGTAAATGAGCAGTTCTTC.

This chain uses TRBV29-1 with TRBJ1-1; D ambiguous. The germline CDR1 and CDR2 sequences are SQVTM and ANQGSEA. The CDR3 has 14 residues. The V end lost 5 bases, the J end lost 1 base, and 14 bases lay between the germline ends. The CDR3 spells CSVLKTRSNTEAFF. The DNA for the CDR3 is TGCAGCGTTCTTAAAACACGGTCGAACACTGAAGCTTTCTTT.

This clone occurred a few times. J is TRBJ2-1 and V is TRBV30, with TRBD1 identical over 7 bases. The CDR3 extends over 13 amino acids. CDR1 is GTSNPN and CDR2 is SVGIG in the germline V gene (reference sequence). The V segment lost 8 bases and the J segment 7 bases; nucleotides outside the gene matches: 11. CDR3 sequence reads: CALERDRENEQFF. CDR3 bases: TGTGCCCTCGAGAGAGACAGGGAGAATGAGCAGTTCTTC.

The chain couples TRBV7-9 to TRBJ1-2; D call uncertain. The CDR3 has 13 amino acids. Between the trimmed V and J ends, which lost 4 bases and 4 bases, there was a span of 10 bases. Per germline, CDR1 SEHNR and CDR2 FQNEAQ (reference sequence). The chain's CDR3 is CASSSDLAYGYTF. For the CDR3, the DNA is TGTGCCAGCAGCTCTGACTTGGCCTATGGCTACACCTTC.

The chain links TRBV10-2 to TRBJ2-3; 10 bases align to TRBD1. Germline V gene data show CDR1 as WSHSY and CDR2 as SAAADI. CDR3 length: 15 residues. V was pared by 6 bases and J by 1 base, with 4 bases of the junction left unmatched. The CDR3, as DNA: TGCGCCAGCAGAACCGGGACAGGGGGCACAGATACGCAGTATTTT. It codes for CASRTGTGGTDTQYF.

V gene TRBV7-2 combines with J gene TRBJ1-2; 7 nucleotides agree with TRBD1. V was pared by 6 bases and J by 10 bases, with 8 bases of the junction left unmatched. Germline CDR1 is SGHTA and CDR2 is FQGNSA. This CDR3 has 12 residues. The CDR3 here is CASRGTGTVYTF. The CDR3 DNA follows: TGTGCCAGCAGAGGCACTGGGACAGTCTACACCTTC. Combining the CDR3 with reference TRBV7-2 and TRBJ1-2 gives the whole variable domain GAGVSQSPSNKVTEKGKDVELRCDPISGHTALYWYRQSLGQGLEFLIYFQGNSAPDKSGLPSDRFSAERTGGSVSTLTIQRTQQEDSAVYLCASRGTGTVYTFGSGTRLTVV.